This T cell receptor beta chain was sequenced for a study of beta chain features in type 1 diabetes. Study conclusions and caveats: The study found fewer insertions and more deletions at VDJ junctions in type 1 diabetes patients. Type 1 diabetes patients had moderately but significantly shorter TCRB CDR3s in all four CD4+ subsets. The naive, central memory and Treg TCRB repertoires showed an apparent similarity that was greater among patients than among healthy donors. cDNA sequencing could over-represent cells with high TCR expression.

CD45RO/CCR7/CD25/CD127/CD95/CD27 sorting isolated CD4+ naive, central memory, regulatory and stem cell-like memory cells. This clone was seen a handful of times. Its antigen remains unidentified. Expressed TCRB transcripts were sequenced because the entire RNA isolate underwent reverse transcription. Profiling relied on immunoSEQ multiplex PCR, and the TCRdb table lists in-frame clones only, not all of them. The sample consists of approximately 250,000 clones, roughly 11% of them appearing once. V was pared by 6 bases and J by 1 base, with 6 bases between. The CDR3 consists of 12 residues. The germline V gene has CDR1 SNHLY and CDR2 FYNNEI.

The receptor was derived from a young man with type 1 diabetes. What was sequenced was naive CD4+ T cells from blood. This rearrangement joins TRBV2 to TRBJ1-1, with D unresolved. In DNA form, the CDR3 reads TGTGCCAGCAGACGGGGGAACACTGAAGCTTTCTTT. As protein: CASRRGNTEAFF.